This entry lists 19 T cell receptor beta chains sequenced from one sample in a study of blood T cell repertoires in COVID-19. Measured with immunoSEQ multiplex PCR; TCRdb has only the in-frame clones, and not every one. The sample yields more than 350,000 clones, roughly 88% seen once. The specimen sequenced was PBMCs or T cells enriched from blood (not recorded which). The receptors originated from a woman between 18 and 29 years old who had been exposed to COVID-19.

V and J are TRBV7-8 and TRBJ2-2, with TRBD2 matching 13 bases. The CDR3 runs to 15 residues. J gave up 5 bases and V 5 bases, and 2 bases lay outside the gene matches. Germline V gives CDR1 SGHVS, CDR2 FQNEAQ. The CDR3 loop reads CASSRTSGGTGELFF. CDR3 coding DNA: TGTGCCAGCAGCCGGACTAGCGGGGGTACCGGGGAGCTGTTTTTT. Looking up the rest from reference TRBV7-8 and TRBJ2-2 gives the full variable domain: GAGVSQSPRYKVAKRGQDVALRCDPISGHVSLFWYQQALGQGPEFLTYFQNEAQLDKSGLPSDRFFAERPEGSVSTLKIQRTQQEDSAVYLCASSRTSGGTGELFFGEGSRLTVL.

This chain connects TRBV19 to TRBJ2-1, with TRBD2 matching 14 bases. Germline CDR1 is LNHDA and CDR2 is SQIVND (reference sequence). CDR3 length equals 17 residues. Unmatched junction bases numbered 9, after V lost 7 bases and J lost 4 bases. The CDR3 region is CASTGTSGRLPYNEQFF. In DNA, the CDR3 is TGTGCCAGTACCGGGACTAGCGGGAGATTGCCTTACAATGAGCAGTTCTTC.

The chain has TRBV4-2 and TRBJ1-6; TRBD1 might be the D (5 bases). The V gene's germline CDR1 is LGHNA and CDR2 YNFKEQ. This CDR3 has 18 amino acids. V lost 1 base, J lost 0 bases, and 13 bases lay in between. CDR3 sequence reads: CASSQVVGGGSYNSPLHF. CDR3 coding DNA: TGTGCCAGCAGCCAAGTGGTCGGCGGGGGCTCCTATAATTCACCCCTCCACTTT.

This clone appeared a single time. The DNA for the CDR3 is TGTGCCAGCAGCTTGCGGTCTCAGGGGGCCGGTGAGACCCAGTACTTC. It specifies CASSLRSQGAGETQYF. The V gene is TRBV5-6, the J gene TRBJ2-5; 8 nucleotides line up with TRBD1. CDR1 is SGHDT and CDR2 is YYEEEE in the germline V gene. V shed 1 base, J shed 5 bases, and the junction held 10 bases outside the gene matches. The CDR3 totals 16 residues.

This chain uses TRBV3-1 (or the pseudogene TRBV3-2) with TRBJ1-1, with 8 bases fitting TRBD1. Unmatched junction bases numbered 3, after V lost 2 bases and J lost 4 bases. Germline assignment: CDR1 LGHDT and CDR2 YNNKEL (reference sequence). The CDR3 sequence is 14 residues long. The chain's CDR3 is CASSQLTGATEAFF. The CDR3 DNA follows: TGTGCCAGCAGCCAACTGACAGGGGCCACTGAAGCTTTCTTT.

This clone was seen only a few times. The chain recombines TRBV10-2 with TRBJ1-1; D may be TRBD1 (5 bases). The V end lost 5 bases, the J end lost 5 bases, and 12 bases lay between the germline ends. Germline V lookup: CDR1 WSHSY, CDR2 SAAADI. CDR3 size: 13 residues. This CDR3 is CASSLPQGTEAFF. The DNA for the CDR3 is TGCGCCAGCAGTTTGCCGCAGGGAACTGAAGCTTTCTTT.

This rearrangement joins TRBV3-1 (or the pseudogene TRBV3-2) to TRBJ2-7, with a weak D call TRBD1 (7 bases). Germline V lookup: CDR1 LGHDT, CDR2 YNNKEL (reference sequence). The CDR3 has 15 residues. V was pared by 3 bases and J by 4 bases, with 16 bases between. The CDR3 loop is CASSQTLSGGYEQYF. Written as DNA, the CDR3 is TGTGCCAGCAGCCAGACCCTCTCAGGGGGGTACGAGCAGTACTTC.

The chain carries TRBV5-1 and TRBJ2-5, with 11 bases that match TRBD2. J gave up 5 bases and V 2 bases, and 5 bases lay outside the gene matches. The CDR3 is made up of 15 amino acids. The germline V gene has CDR1 SGHRS and CDR2 YFSETQ. The CDR3: CASSFGLAGGETQYF. The CDR3 bases are TGCGCCAGCAGCTTTGGTCTAGCGGGAGGCGAGACCCAGTACTTC.

This clone was recorded only once. This same CDR3 is encoded by further DNA sequences in the sample. V usage is TRBV7-9 and J usage is TRBJ2-3; D may be TRBD1 (5 bases). The V gene lost 3 bases and the J gene lost 4 bases, with 8 bases spanning the gap. Germline CDR1 reads SEHNR; CDR2 reads FQNEAQ (reference sequence). This CDR3 contains 13 residues. CDR3 nucleotide sequence: TGTGCCAGCAGCTTCCAGGGTGCAGATACGCAGTATTTT. The encoded protein is CASSFQGADTQYF.

CDR3 bases: TGCGCCAGCAGCTTGGGCGCTGGAGGGCCTGGGGTAAACACCATATATTTT. As protein: CASSLGAGGPGVNTIYF. This sequence joins TRBV5-1 and TRBJ1-3; D gene ambiguous. This CDR3 is built from 17 residues. Trimming took 0 bases from V and 6 from J, leaving 19 bases between them. Looked up from germline, CDR1 is SGHRS and CDR2 is YFSETQ.

V gene TRBV27 combines with J gene TRBJ1-5, with a tentative D call TRBD1 (5 bases). Germline V gene lookup returns CDR1 MNHEY and CDR2 SMNVEV (reference sequence). Trimming took off 4 bases at V and 2 bases at J, with 9 bases between the two ends. CDR3 length equals 14 residues. The DNA for the CDR3 is TGTGCCAGCAGTTATGGCAGGGGCAATCAGCCCCAGCATTTT. Amino acids: CASSYGRGNQPQHF.

This clone was seen just once. The chain combines TRBV29-1 with TRBJ2-7, with a possible D match to TRBD1 (6 bases). The V gene's germline CDR1 is SQVTM and CDR2 ANQGSEA. V was trimmed by 6 bases and J by 2 bases, leaving 14 bases between them. The CDR3 runs 13 residues. CDR3 amino acids: CSVQTTGAYEQYF. In DNA form, the CDR3 reads TGCAGCGTCCAAACGACAGGAGCCTACGAGCAGTACTTC.

This sequence joins TRBV30 and TRBJ1-2; 8 bases line up with TRBD1. Unmatched junction bases numbered 2, after V lost 0 bases and J lost 8 bases. The germline gives CDR1 GTSNPN, CDR2 SVGIG (reference sequence). The CDR3 is 12 residues long. CDR3 nucleotide sequence: TGTGCCTGGAGTGTTCCAGGGGGCGGCTACACCTTC. This translates into CAWSVPGGGYTF.

The CDR3 DNA follows: TGTGCCACGACAGGGGAGGTTTCGGGCAATCAGCCCCAGCATTTT. Its protein is CATTGEVSGNQPQHF. The chain links TRBV7-9 to TRBJ1-5; 8 positions agree with TRBD1. The J segment lost 2 bases and the V segment lost 10 bases, leaving 10 bases of the junction unmatched. The germline V gene encodes CDR1 SEHNR and CDR2 FQNEAQ (reference sequence). This CDR3 has 15 residues.

The CDR3 loop reads CASSYPQGNEAFF. The CDR3 DNA sequence: TGTGCCAGCAGCTACCCACAGGGGAATGAAGCTTTCTTT. The chain uses TRBV7-9 and TRBJ1-1; TRBD1 matches at 7 bases. The CDR3 sequence is 13 residues long. After removal of 4 bases from V and 7 bases from J, the junction contained 6 bases not matched to a gene. CDR1 and CDR2 (germline): SEHNR, FQNEAQ (reference sequence).

V gene TRBV19 combines with J gene TRBJ2-1; no definite D call. The V end was cut by 3 bases, the J end by 5 bases, with 14 bases between. The length of the CDR3 is 15 residues. In germline, CDR1 is LNHDA, CDR2 SQIVND (reference sequence). The CDR3 DNA reads as TGTGCCAGTAGTATGTTGCTGGGCAAGCACAATGAGCAGTTCTTC. As protein: CASSMLLGKHNEQFF.

The rearrangement uses TRBV28 and TRBJ1-5; possibly TRBD1 for D (6 bases). The V and J ends lost 3 bases and 7 bases respectively, with 13 bases between them. The CDR3 consists of 14 residues. Germline V CDR1 and CDR2: MDHEN, SYDVKM. The CDR3 region is CASSFRGPYQPQHF. As DNA, the CDR3 is TGTGCCAGCAGTTTCAGGGGCCCGTACCAGCCCCAGCATTTT.

This chain uses TRBV5-6 with TRBJ1-5, with D tentatively TRBD1 (5 bases). The CDR3 is made up of 13 amino acids. Germline loops: CDR1 SGHDT, CDR2 YYEEEE. Trimming removed 3 bases from V and 4 bases from J, with 8 bases in between. CDR3 sequence: CASSSPGNQPQHF. In nucleotides, the CDR3 is TGTGCCAGCAGCTCCCCAGGGAATCAGCCCCAGCATTTT.

The rearrangement uses TRBV4-3 and TRBJ1-2, with 9 bases matching TRBD1. The CDR3 runs to 16 residues. The junction had 9 bases not matched to a gene; V was cut back by 0 bases and J by 7 bases. Per the germline V gene, CDR1 is LGHNA and CDR2 is YSLEER. CDR3: CASSQEPGQGGGGYTF. The CDR3 DNA reads as TGCGCCAGCAGCCAAGAACCGGGACAGGGCGGTGGTGGCTACACCTTC.